The 31 T cell receptor beta chains below all came from one sample that was sequenced in a study of blood T cells in healthy people across ages (dated by TCRdb to 2013 to 2016). Library creation used 5' RACE. The second PCR ran for roughly 7 to 12 cycles and used a J-beta primer mix along with a sample-barcoded 5' primer. TCRdb reprocessing: public reads trimmed at Q25 with fastp, clones called with MiXCR, in-frame beta chains kept. Entries are consolidated by CDR3 protein sequence, retaining the most common genes and DNA. The sample contains 1,800,000 or so distinct CDR3 sequences, about two fifths of them found a single time. Around 23% of the sample goes to the ten largest clones. The sequencing input was blood. Receptor source: a human donor in good health.

V is TRBV20-1 and J is TRBJ1-2, with 10 bases lining up with TRBD1. This CDR3 comprises 13 residues. V shed 6 bases and J 8 bases; nucleotides not matched to a gene: 9. Germline CDR1 is DFQATT and CDR2 is SNEGSKA (reference sequence). This CDR3 reads CSATTGGGGGYTF. CDR3 in DNA: TGCAGTGCCACGACAGGGGGCGGGGGAGGCTACACCTTC.

This clonotype was found a few times. The chain is built from TRBV29-1 and TRBJ2-5; D gene ambiguous. Trimming left V 1 base short and J 11 bases short, with 17 bases between. The CDR3 is made up of 13 amino acids. The germline CDR1 and CDR2 sequences are SQVTM and ANQGSEA. CDR3 bases: TGCAGCGTTGAAGGCGGCCTTTGGAAGGGACAGTACTTC. It specifies CSVEGGLWKGQYF.

The sample holds a few counts of this clonotype. A much larger clone sits a single nucleotide away, making a read error possible. V and J are TRBV7-3 and TRBJ2-3, with D perhaps matching TRBD2 (6 bases). V dropped 5 bases and J dropped 1 base, with 10 bases sitting between them. From germline, CDR1 is SGHTA and CDR2 FQGTGA. CDR3 length equals 14 residues. The CDR3 is CASSRDSRTDTQYF. CDR3 in DNA: TGTGCCAGCAGCCGGGACTCTCGCACAGATACGCAGTATTTT.

V usage is TRBV6-6 and J usage is TRBJ2-3, with D tentatively TRBD1 or TRBD2 (5 bases each). Germline V gene lookup returns CDR1 MNHNY and CDR2 SVGAGI (reference sequence). This CDR3 comprises 16 residues. The ends were cut back, 6 bases at V and 4 bases at J, with 20 bases in the middle. The CDR3 nucleotides read TGTGCCAGCAGCCCTCGGGACCTGGGGATGGCAGATACGCAGTATTTT. Protein sequence: CASSPRDLGMADTQYF.

The chain is built from TRBV7-6 and TRBJ2-3; D unresolved. The CDR3 has 14 residues. Trimming pared 7 bases from V and 2 bases from J, leaving 13 bases between. In germline, CDR1 is SGHVS, CDR2 FNYEAQ. This CDR3 reads CASTNNGYTDTQYF. DNA of the CDR3: TGTGCCAGCACCAATAATGGGTACACAGATACGCAGTATTTT.

This clonotype was detected a few times. V usage is TRBV6-2 or TRBV6-3 and J usage is TRBJ2-4, with 7 bases identical to TRBD1. The J call is doubtful: the DNA matches TRBJ2-7 better. The CDR3 totals 14 residues. Per germline, CDR1 MNHEY and CDR2 SVGEGT. The CDR3 nucleotides read TGTGCCAGCGATCCCGGGACAGCTTCCTACGAGCAGTACTTC. This encodes CASDPGTASYEQYF.

The V call is TRBV7-8, the J call TRBJ2-1; 11 bases agree with TRBD2. CDR1 is SGHVS, CDR2 FQNEAQ, per germline. With V trimmed by 3 bases and J by 4 bases, 8 bases remained unmatched. CDR3 size: 17 residues. CDR3 DNA: TGTGCCAGCAGCTTTACTTTGACTAGCGGGGATTACAATGAGCAGTTCTTC. This encodes CASSFTLTSGDYNEQFF.

A remark on this clonotype: A much larger clone differs from this one at a single base, so this may be a read error. This rearrangement joins TRBV6-4 to TRBJ2-4; D is unclear. The CDR3 loop spans 13 amino acids. V lost 5 bases and J lost 13, with 18 bases in between. The germline CDR1 and CDR2 sequences are MRHNA and SNTAGT. The DNA for the CDR3 is TGTGCCAGCAGTCACGACCGGATTTCTGAGCAGTACTTC. The encoded protein is CASSHDRISEQYF.

This clonotype showed up just a few times. The chain carries TRBV12-3 or TRBV12-4 and TRBJ2-5; possibly TRBD1 or TRBD2 for D (5 bases each). The CDR3 totals 15 residues. The V gene lost 4 bases and the J gene lost 5 bases, with 17 bases spanning the gap. The CDR3 DNA reads TGTGCCAGCAGTTCCCGGACAAGACGGGGCGAGACCCAGTACTTC. It is translated as CASSSRTRRGETQYF.

The rearrangement joins TRBV5-1 to TRBJ1-5; weak D call: TRBD1 (5 bases). CDR3 length: 15 residues. The V and J ends lost 0 bases and 3 bases respectively, with 10 bases between them. Looked up from germline, CDR1 is SGHRS and CDR2 is YFSETQ. CDR3 sequence reads: CASSLGGTFNQPQHF. CDR3 DNA sequence: TGCGCCAGCAGCTTGGGAGGGACTTTCAATCAGCCCCAGCATTTT.

This clonotype was seen only once. The chain is built from TRBV9 and TRBJ2-1, with D perhaps TRBD2 (6 bases). The CDR3 is made up of 15 amino acids. Germline lookup yields CDR1 SGDLS and CDR2 YYNGEE. Trimming left V 6 bases short and J 1 base short, with 14 bases between. Here the CDR3 reads CASTGSGGSYNEQFF. In DNA, the CDR3 is TGTGCCAGCACCGGGAGCGGTGGATCCTACAATGAGCAGTTCTTC.

The CDR3 DNA is TGTGCCACCAGTGATTTAATACCTCCCTACGAGCAGTACTTC. Translating it yields CATSDLIPPYEQYF. V gene TRBV24-1 combines with J gene TRBJ2-5; D is unresolved. The J call may be in error: the DNA end matches TRBJ2-7 better. This CDR3 comprises 14 residues. The V gene's germline CDR1 is KGHDR and CDR2 SFDVKD.

The genes are TRBV24-1 and TRBJ2-1; D gene unclear. Trimming stripped 2 bases from V and 7 bases from J, with 11 bases between. The germline CDR1 and CDR2 sequences are KGHDR and SFDVKD. The CDR3 is 14 amino acids. In nucleotides, the CDR3 is TGTGCCACCAGTGATTGGACCTCAGTGAATGAGCAGTTCTTC. This gives the protein CATSDWTSVNEQFF.

The chain links TRBV5-1 to TRBJ2-1; 12 positions agree with TRBD1. Germline lookup yields CDR1 SGHRS and CDR2 YFSETQ. With V trimmed by 1 base and J by 11 bases, 10 bases remained unmatched. The CDR3 spans 16 residues. DNA for the CDR3: TGCGCCAGCAGCTTGTATGGGACAGGGGGCCGAGGTAAGCAGTTCTTC. Translating gives CASSLYGTGGRGKQFF.

This clonotype was counted only a few times. The rearrangement links TRBV5-1 to TRBJ1-5; 7 bases are a match to TRBD1. V lost 0 bases, J lost 7 bases, and 4 bases stayed unmatched. The CDR3 runs to 14 residues. Germline V CDR1 and CDR2: SGHRS, YFSETQ. The CDR3 loop reads CASSLGTGKQPQHF. The CDR3 DNA reads TGCGCCAGCAGCTTGGGGACAGGAAAACAGCCCCAGCATTTT.

This clonotype came up a few times. This chain joins TRBV27 and TRBJ2-1, with D perhaps TRBD2 (6 bases). CDR1 is MNHEY, CDR2 SMNVEV, per germline (reference sequence). The V and J ends lost 6 bases and 4 bases respectively, with 10 bases between them. The CDR3 consists of 13 residues. The CDR3 sequence is CASREGPYNEQFF. The CDR3 bases are TGTGCCAGCAGGGAGGGGCCTTACAATGAGCAGTTCTTC.

The chain has TRBV2 and TRBJ2-3; D might be TRBD1 or TRBD2, each matching 5 bases. CDR3 length: 16 residues. Trimming removed 6 bases at V and 11 bases at J, with 27 bases between. From germline, CDR1 is SNHLY and CDR2 FYNNEI. The CDR3 loop is CASRPPGRGPGSGQYF. In DNA, the CDR3 is TGTGCCAGCAGACCACCGGGACGAGGGCCCGGGTCGGGGCAGTATTTT.

The CDR3 DNA follows: TGTGCCAGCAGCGTAGCGGACACCAATCAGCCCCAGCATTTT. Translated: CASSVADTNQPQHF. The gene calls are TRBV9 and TRBJ1-5; D is possibly TRBD1 (5 bases). The CDR3 is 14 amino acids. Germline loops: CDR1 SGDLS, CDR2 YYNGEE. V was pared by 0 bases and J by 3 bases, with 7 bases between.

The V gene is TRBV5-1, the J gene TRBJ1-2, with no clear D. Germline CDR1 and CDR2: SGHRS and YFSETQ. The CDR3 runs 14 residues. The V end lost 5 bases, the J end lost 3 bases, and 14 bases lay between the germline ends. The CDR3 DNA sequence: TGCGCCAGCAGTTTCGGACGGCCTGACTATGGCTACACCTTC. This encodes CASSFGRPDYGYTF.

J is TRBJ1-5 and V is TRBV7-2, with D possibly matching TRBD1 (6 bases). Germline values: CDR1 SGHTA, CDR2 FQGNSA. Trimming cost V 1 base and J 2 bases, with 12 bases left between them. There are 16 residues in the CDR3. CDR3 coding DNA: TGTGCCAGCAGCTTAGTGGGGGCAGGTGGCAATCAGCCCCAGCATTTT. This sequence encodes CASSLVGAGGNQPQHF.

This clonotype showed up many times. The rearrangement joins TRBV20-1 to TRBJ2-5, with 7 bases matching TRBD2. This CDR3 contains 16 residues. V lost 6 bases and J lost 1; bases outside the gene matches: 14. The V gene's germline CDR1 is DFQATT and CDR2 SNEGSKA (reference sequence). CDR3 residues: CSAPRGSSGPQETQYF. CDR3 in DNA: TGCAGTGCCCCCCGCGGGTCTAGCGGTCCCCAAGAGACCCAGTACTTC.

This clonotype is a singleton in its sample. V gene TRBV7-2 combines with J gene TRBJ1-4; D unresolved. V lost 5 bases and J lost 7, with 20 bases in between. Germline V CDR1 and CDR2: SGHTA, FQGNSA. CDR3 size: 16 residues. DNA of the CDR3: TGTGCCAGCAGCAGTTTAACGGGGTTCTTAGGTGAAAAACTGTTTTTT. Amino acids: CASSSLTGFLGEKLFF.

The V and J genes are TRBV4-3 and TRBJ2-2, with TRBD2 identical over 12 bases. J gave up 4 bases and V 3 bases, and 6 bases lay outside the gene matches. Germline-derived CDR1 and CDR2 are LGHNA and YSLEER. The length of the CDR3 is 17 residues. The DNA of the CDR3 is TGCGCCAGCAGCCACCCTCTACTAGCGGGGGGCACCGGGGAGCTGTTTTTT. This translates into CASSHPLLAGGTGELFF.

This clonotype was seen a handful of times. The chain joins TRBV7-2 to TRBJ2-1; D possibly corresponds to TRBD2 (6 bases). This CDR3 spans 13 amino acids. Trimming shortened V by 4 bases and J by 12 bases, and 16 bases separated the two germline ends. Looked up from germline, CDR1 is SGHTA and CDR2 is FQGNSA. Here the CDR3 DNA reads TGTGCCAGCAGCTCTGAAAGCAGGAGGGGGCAGTTCTTC. Residues: CASSSESRRGQFF. The full variable domain, completed using reference TRBV7-2 and TRBJ2-1, is GAGVSQSPSNKVTEKGKDVELRCDPISGHTALYWYRQSLGQGLEFLIYFQGNSAPDKSGLPSDRFSAERTGGSVSTLTIQRTQQEDSAVYLCASSSESRRGQFFGPGTRLTVL.

The CDR3 DNA reads TGTGCCAGCAGCTTAGTTGGCAGGGGAGCTTTCTTT. This encodes CASSLVGRGAFF. The chain joins TRBV11-2 to TRBJ1-1; TRBD1 might be the D (6 bases). This CDR3 region has 12 residues. Germline loops: CDR1 SGHAT, CDR2 FQNNGV. V was clipped by 1 base and J by 10 bases, with 10 bases between them.

V gene TRBV2 combines with J gene TRBJ1-2; the D gene is possibly TRBD1 (5 bases). CDR1 and CDR2 (germline): SNHLY, FYNNEI. V was pared by 8 bases and J by 7 bases, with 20 bases between. This CDR3 has 14 amino acids. The CDR3 bases are TGTGCCAGCTCCCCCCGTGGGGGAGATAGTGGCTACACCTTC. The encoded protein is CASSPRGGDSGYTF. The entire variable domain, with the rest obtained from reference TRBV2 and TRBJ1-2, is as follows: EPEVTQTPSHQVTQMGQEVILRCVPISNHLYFYWYRQILGQKVEFLVSFYNNEISEKSEIFDDQFSVERPDGSNFTLKIRSTKLEDSAMYFCASSPRGGDSGYTFGSGTRLTVV.

There are many counts of this clonotype. The chain couples TRBV14 to TRBJ2-5; D remains unclear. Trimming took 3 bases from V and 1 from J, leaving 12 bases between them. This CDR3 has 15 residues. Germline V gene lookup returns CDR1 SGHDN and CDR2 FVKESK. CDR3 region: CASSQTYFFQETQYF. CDR3 DNA: TGTGCCAGCAGCCAGACCTACTTTTTCCAAGAGACCCAGTACTTC.

This rearrangement joins TRBV7-2 to TRBJ2-5, with D unclear. CDR3 length equals 13 residues. V lost 7 bases to trimming and J lost 1 base, with 10 bases between them. The germline CDR1 and CDR2 sequences are SGHTA and FQGNSA. CDR3 nucleotides: TGTGCCAGCACCCAGCTACTCCAAGAGACCCAGTACTTC. Amino acids: CASTQLLQETQYF. The whole variable domain, remainder taken from reference TRBV7-2 and TRBJ2-5, is GAGVSQSPSNKVTEKGKDVELRCDPISGHTALYWYRQSLGQGLEFLIYFQGNSAPDKSGLPSDRFSAERTGGSVSTLTIQRTQQEDSAVYLCASTQLLQETQYFGPGTRLLVL.

The chain employs TRBV24-1 and TRBJ1-5; unclear D gene. The CDR3 is 15 amino acids. With 5 bases removed from V and 0 bases from J, the gap between germline ends came to 10 bases. Germline lookup yields CDR1 KGHDR and CDR2 SFDVKD. CDR3 in amino acids: CATSGYGDSNQPQHF. For the CDR3, the DNA is TGTGCCACCAGTGGGTACGGAGATAGCAATCAGCCCCAGCATTTT.

V usage is TRBV7-2 and J usage is TRBJ1-2; TRBD1 matches 10 bases. Germline values: CDR1 SGHTA, CDR2 FQGNSA. The ends lost 4 bases at V and 4 bases at J; junction bases unmatched: 9. This CDR3 spans 16 amino acids. CDR3 in DNA: TGTGCCAGCAGCTCCCCCCGGGACAGGGGAGGCTATGGCTACACCTTC. Amino acids: CASSSPRDRGGYGYTF.

This sequence joins TRBV29-1 and TRBJ1-1; D perhaps matches TRBD1 (6 bases). Germline CDR1 reads SQVTM; CDR2 reads ANQGSEA. Trimming pared 6 bases from V and 5 bases from J, leaving 10 bases between. The CDR3 is 11 amino acids. CDR3 region: CSVQRGTEAFF. In DNA, the CDR3 is TGCAGCGTCCAGAGGGGGACTGAAGCTTTCTTT. The full variable domain, completed using reference TRBV29-1 and TRBJ1-1, is SAVISQKPSRDICQRGTSLTIQCQVDSQVTMMFWYRQQPGQSLTLIATANQGSEATYESGFVIDKFPISRPNLTFSTLTVSNMSPEDSSIYLCSVQRGTEAFFGQGTRLTVV.